Each of the 32 T cell receptor beta chains below was sequenced from the same sample in a study of spatial heterogeneity in lung cancer (dated by TCRdb to the late 2010s). What the time point label conveys for this sample: sample taken at primary tumor resection. TCR sequencing used whole RNA extracted from tumor and nontumor lung tissue, or from cryopreserved PBMC samples, without cell sorting. The library was built by means of 5' RACE. The instrument given in TCRdb is NextSeq 500. TCRdb reprocessed the public reads (quality trimming at Q25 with fastp, clone calling with MiXCR) and kept in-frame beta chains. Every entry covers one CDR3 protein and lists the most common genes and DNA from its rows. The sample table lists 10,000 to 15,000 distinct CDR3 sequences, 3% to 5% of them with a count of one. More than 35% of the sample lies in the top ten. The source material was PBMCs, sampled at surgery. The receptor source for this set is a male donor with early-stage non-small cell lung cancer.

This clonotype was seen ten or more times. The library was built for alpha chains, so this beta chain is an off-target read and its size means little. The rearrangement uses TRBV4-1 and TRBJ2-4; D may be TRBD1 or TRBD2 (5 bases each). Germline-derived CDR1 and CDR2 are MGHRA and YSYEKL. Trimming took 4 bases from V and 6 from J, leaving 16 bases between them. This CDR3 comprises 15 residues. For the CDR3, the DNA is TGCGCCAGCAGCCCCGAATGGGACCCTCGAAACATTCAGTACTTC. Its translation is CASSPEWDPRNIQYF.

This clonotype was picked up many times. The library was designed around alpha chains, so this beta chain is a stray read whose abundance carries little weight. The CDR3: CASRRTSGIYNEQFF. As DNA, the CDR3 is TGTGCCAGCAGACGGACTAGCGGGATTTACAATGAGCAGTTCTTC. This chain links TRBV28 with TRBJ2-1; 12 positions match TRBD2. There are 15 residues in the CDR3. Germline loops: CDR1 MDHEN, CDR2 SYDVKM. The ends lost 6 bases at V and 4 bases at J; junction bases unmatched: 4.

This clonotype appeared a few times. A library made for alpha chains picked up this beta chain off target, so its size means little. This chain uses TRBV20-1 with TRBJ2-7; 13 nucleotides align to TRBD2. Germline trimming cut 3 bases from V and 3 bases from J; bases unmatched to any gene: 2. The V gene's germline CDR1 is DFQATT and CDR2 SNEGSKA (reference sequence). This CDR3 is built from 14 residues. As DNA, the CDR3 is TGCAGTGCTAGTCGGACTAGCGGGAGCTACGAGCAGTACTTC. Translated, it gives CSASRTSGSYEQYF.

In its sample, this clonotype was seen many times. Found in a library prepared for alpha chains, this beta chain is an off-target read, and its abundance has little meaning. This chain joins TRBV19 and TRBJ2-2; a weak D match, TRBD2 (6 bases). V shed 3 bases and J shed 1 base, with 9 bases lying between them. CDR3 length: 15 amino acids. The germline gives CDR1 LNHDA, CDR2 SQIVND (reference sequence). CDR3 loop: CASSIWGGNTGELFF. The DNA for the CDR3 is TGTGCCAGTAGTATTTGGGGAGGGAACACCGGGGAGCTGTTTTTT.

Note on this clonotype: The library was built for alpha chains, so this beta chain is an off-target read and its size means little. This rearrangement joins TRBV20-1 to TRBJ2-4, with D possibly TRBD1 on 6 matching bases. CDR1 and CDR2 (germline): DFQATT, SNEGSKA (reference sequence). Between the trimmed V and J ends, which lost 6 bases and 0 bases, there was a span of 9 bases. The CDR3 is made up of 13 amino acids. The CDR3 is CSARGRAKNIQYF. CDR3 sequence (DNA): TGCAGTGCCAGGGGCCGAGCCAAAAACATTCAGTACTTC.

This clonotype was detected only once. This beta chain is a stray read from a library made for alpha chains; its abundance is not meaningful. The chain carries TRBV7-3 and TRBJ2-2; tentative D call: TRBD1 (5 bases). This CDR3 contains 15 residues. V shed 0 bases and J shed 2 bases, with 7 bases lying between them. Germline V CDR1 and CDR2: SGHTA, FQGTGA. The CDR3 coding sequence is TGTGCCAGCAGCTTAACGACAGCCAACACCGGGGAGCTGTTTTTT. It encodes CASSLTTANTGELFF.

This clonotype was recorded many times. Since the library was made to target alpha chains, this beta chain is a stray read and its abundance is not meaningful. V is TRBV5-1 and J is TRBJ1-3, with D unresolved. Trimming removed 1 base at V and 0 bases at J, with 2 bases between. The CDR3 loop spans 13 amino acids. The germline V gene has CDR1 SGHRS and CDR2 YFSETQ. This chain's CDR3 is CASSLTSGNTIYF. In nucleotides, the CDR3 is TGCGCCAGCAGCTTGACCTCTGGAAACACCATATATTTT.

Many counts were recorded for this clonotype. This beta chain turned up in a library designed for alpha chains; as an off-target read, its abundance says little. This sequence joins TRBV9 and TRBJ2-3; D tentatively reads TRBD1 or TRBD2 (5 bases each). Germline-derived CDR1 and CDR2 are SGDLS and YYNGEE. The CDR3 is 15 residues long. Between the trimmed V and J ends, which lost 3 bases and 6 bases, there was a span of 17 bases. The CDR3 sequence: CASSATGTFPDTQYF. CDR3 bases: TGTGCCAGCAGCGCTACGGGGACCTTTCCGGATACGCAGTATTTT.

This clonotype is classed as medium-sized (0.01 to 0.1%). This beta chain turned up in a library designed for alpha chains; as an off-target read, its abundance says little. This chain links TRBV29-1 with TRBJ2-7; the D call may be TRBD1 or TRBD2 (5 bases each). The CDR3 consists of 12 residues. CDR1 SQVTM and CDR2 ANQGSEA come from the germline V gene. V lost 7 bases, J lost 6 bases, and 16 bases lay in between. CDR3 residues: CSGLGATREQYF. As DNA, the CDR3 is TGCAGCGGTCTCGGGGCAACTCGCGAGCAGTACTTC.

This clonotype has just a few counts. This beta chain lies outside the target of a library built for alpha chains; its clone size means little. Written as DNA, the CDR3 is TGTGCCAGCAGTGATCAAGACCAAAGCCCCATCTATGGCTACACCTTC. Protein product: CASSDQDQSPIYGYTF. The genes are TRBV6-1 and TRBJ1-2; D not certain. This CDR3 spans 16 amino acids. Germline CDR1 is MNHNS and CDR2 is SASEGT. Trimming stripped 3 bases from V and 4 bases from J, with 18 bases between.

This clonotype was detected ten times or more. The library was built for alpha chains, so this beta chain is an off-target read and its size means little. Here the CDR3 reads CASSFPGSGGANVLTF. CDR3 bases: TGTGCCAGCAGTTTTCCAGGGTCCGGTGGGGCCAACGTCCTGACTTTC. The chain links TRBV28 to TRBJ2-6, with a tentative D call TRBD1 (5 bases). There are 16 residues in the CDR3. Germline V gene data show CDR1 as MDHEN and CDR2 as SYDVKM. Deletions cut 3 bases from V and 3 bases from J, with 12 bases between. The variable domain in full, completed from reference TRBV28 and TRBJ2-6, reads DVKVTQSSRYLVKRTGEKVFLECVQDMDHENMFWYRQDPGLGLRLIYFSYDVKMKEKGDIPEGYSVSREKKERFSLILESASTNQTSMYLCASSFPGSGGANVLTFGAGSRLTVL.

This clonotype was seen a handful of times. This beta chain came through as a stray read in a library set up for alpha chains, and its size says little. CDR3 in DNA: TGCAGTGCTAGCAGGGGACTAGCCGCCACAGATACGCAGTATTTT. It specifies CSASRGLAATDTQYF. J is TRBJ2-3 and V is TRBV20-1, with 9 bases identical to TRBD2. The ends lost 3 bases at V and 2 bases at J; junction bases unmatched: 6. CDR1 and CDR2 (germline): DFQATT, SNEGSKA (reference sequence). This CDR3 has 15 amino acids.

At least ten counts were recorded for this clonotype. A library prepared for alpha chains yielded this beta chain as an off-target read; its size is of little meaning. V is TRBV20-1 and J is TRBJ2-7; TRBD1 aligns across 7 bases. The CDR3 has 15 residues. Per germline, CDR1 DFQATT and CDR2 SNEGSKA (reference sequence). V lost 6 bases, J lost 0 bases, and 11 bases stayed unmatched. CDR3 amino acids: CSAGPGQLFSYEQYF. The CDR3 DNA reads TGCAGTGCAGGGCCGGGACAGCTGTTCTCCTACGAGCAGTACTTC.

Comment on this clonotype: The library was prepared for alpha chains; this beta chain is a stray read, so its frequency means little. The chain is built from TRBV2 and TRBJ2-1, with a weak D call TRBD2 (5 bases). The CDR3 is 12 residues long. With 8 bases removed from V and 6 bases from J, the gap between germline ends came to 11 bases. CDR1 is SNHLY, CDR2 FYNNEI, per germline. For the CDR3, the DNA is TGTGCCAGCGGAGGTCTTATCAATGAGCAGTTCTTC. Translated, it gives CASGGLINEQFF.

In its sample, this clonotype was seen many times. This beta chain turned up in a library designed for alpha chains; as an off-target read, its abundance says little. The DNA of the CDR3 is TGTGCCAGCAGCCCGGACCACAACGCCGGGGAGCTGTTTTTT. It codes for CASSPDHNAGELFF. This chain uses TRBV11-2 with TRBJ2-2; no clear D. V lost 5 bases, J lost 6 bases, and 13 bases lay in between. The CDR3 contains 14 residues. In germline, CDR1 is SGHAT, CDR2 FQNNGV.

This clonotype was observed many times. This beta chain is a stray sequence in a library constructed for alpha chains; its clone size is not meaningful. J is TRBJ2-3 and V is TRBV5-1; no reliable D call. Trimming cost V 4 bases and J 2 bases, with 8 bases left between them. This CDR3 is 13 amino acids long. CDR1 is SGHRS and CDR2 is YFSETQ in the germline V gene. The CDR3 loop is CASSTDFTDTQYF. The CDR3 nucleotides are TGCGCCAGCAGCACCGACTTCACAGATACGCAGTATTTT.

The table lists this clonotype with many counts. Within a library made for alpha chains, this beta chain is off target, and its count is uninformative. The CDR3 region is CASSLGQGSSQETQYF. As DNA, the CDR3 is TGTGCCAGCAGCTTAGGGCAGGGGAGCAGTCAAGAGACCCAGTACTTC. V is TRBV7-6 and J is TRBJ2-5; D might be TRBD1 (6 bases). Germline V gene lookup returns CDR1 SGHVS and CDR2 FNYEAQ. V was pared by 1 base and J by 2 bases, with 14 bases between. CDR3 size: 16 residues.

This clonotype was picked up many times. This beta chain is off target for a library built for alpha chains, so its abundance means little. V is TRBV5-5 and J is TRBJ2-2; 13 bases map to TRBD2. This CDR3 has 16 amino acids. V shed 2 bases, J shed 8 bases, and the junction held 6 bases outside the gene matches. Germline V gene sequence: CDR1 SGHKS, CDR2 YYEKEE (reference sequence). Here the CDR3 reads CASSFTSGRAGGELFF. The CDR3 coding sequence is TGTGCCAGCAGCTTTACTAGCGGGAGGGCCGGTGGGGAGCTGTTTTTT. Combining the CDR3 with reference TRBV5-5 and TRBJ2-2 gives the whole variable domain DAGVTQSPTHLIKTRGQQVTLRCSPISGHKSVSWYQQVLGQGPQFIFQYYEKEERGRGNFPDRFSARQFPNYSSELNVNALLLGDSALYLCASSFTSGRAGGELFFGEGSRLTVL.

The sample holds many counts of this clonotype. In a library made to pick up alpha chains, this beta chain is a stray read with a size that means little. The chain joins TRBV29-1 to TRBJ2-5, with D possibly called TRBD1 or TRBD2 (6 bases each). Trimming took 6 bases from V and 1 from J, leaving 12 bases between them. Germline V gives CDR1 SQVTM, CDR2 ANQGSEA. This CDR3 comprises 13 residues. CDR3: CSVDRGLQETQYF. DNA for the CDR3: TGCAGCGTCGACCGGGGGCTCCAAGAGACCCAGTACTTC. The whole variable domain, remainder taken from reference TRBV29-1 and TRBJ2-5, is SAVISQKPSRDICQRGTSLTIQCQVDSQVTMMFWYRQQPGQSLTLIATANQGSEATYESGFVIDKFPISRPNLTFSTLTVSNMSPEDSSIYLCSVDRGLQETQYFGPGTRLLVL.

This clonotype has at least ten counts. Since it is a stray read in a library aimed at alpha chains, this beta chain has a size that is not meaningful. The CDR3 loop is CASTAGGPHNEQFF. Written as DNA, the CDR3 is TGTGCCAGCACAGCGGGAGGGCCCCACAATGAGCAGTTCTTC. V usage is TRBV6-5 and J usage is TRBJ2-1, with TRBD2 identical over 10 bases. Looked up from germline, CDR1 is MNHEY and CDR2 is SVGAGI. The junction had 5 bases not matched to a gene; V was cut back by 7 bases and J by 5 bases. The CDR3 extends over 14 amino acids.

This clonotype was seen repeatedly, ten times or more. This beta chain is an off-target read within a library intended for alpha chains, so its frequency means little. The V and J genes are TRBV6-1 and TRBJ1-2; D is unresolved. Trimming took off 6 bases at V and 2 bases at J, with 13 bases between the two ends. Germline CDR1 is MNHNS and CDR2 is SASEGT. The CDR3 runs 14 residues. This CDR3 is CASSREPGNYGYTF. CDR3 bases: TGTGCCAGCAGCCGCGAACCGGGGAACTATGGCTACACCTTC.

This clonotype has ten or more counts. Germline is not matched at one junction end, which may reflect a read error. Since it is a stray read in a library aimed at alpha chains, this beta chain has a size that is not meaningful. The chain has TRBV11-2 and TRBJ2-5; tentative D call: TRBD1 (6 bases). In germline, CDR1 is SGHAT, CDR2 FQNNGV. The CDR3 extends over 13 amino acids. The CDR3 protein is CASSPDSQGTQYF. The CDR3 region has the DNA TGTGCCAGCAGCCCGGACAGCCAAGGGACCCAGTACTTC.

This clonotype has at least ten counts. The library was prepared for alpha chains; this beta chain is a stray read, so its frequency means little. V and J are TRBV28 and TRBJ2-5; 7 bases line up with TRBD1. This CDR3 spans 13 amino acids. Trimming cost V 6 bases and J 5 bases; bases outside gene matches: 6. CDR1 and CDR2 from the germline V gene are MDHEN and SYDVKM. The CDR3: CASSSDRMETQYF. The CDR3 coding sequence is TGTGCCAGCAGCTCGGACAGGATGGAGACCCAGTACTTC.

By sample share, this clonotype is medium-sized. Being off target in a library aimed at alpha chains, this beta chain has a size of little meaning. The V and J genes are TRBV4-2 and TRBJ2-1; 8 nucleotides agree with TRBD2. This CDR3 has 16 residues. V was clipped by 1 base and J by 6 bases; unmatched bases: 8. Germline CDR1 LGHNA, CDR2 YNFKEQ. The CDR3 protein is CASSQGGSGKTNEQFF. For the CDR3, the DNA is TGTGCCAGCAGCCAAGGGGGTAGCGGGAAAACCAATGAGCAGTTCTTC.

In this sample, this clonotype turned up many times. Because this beta chain is a stray read in a library intended to capture alpha chains, its abundance should not be given much weight. J is TRBJ1-5 and V is TRBV7-8; the D gene is possibly TRBD1 (5 bases). Germline loops: CDR1 SGHVS, CDR2 FQNEAQ. V lost 3 bases to trimming and J lost 5 bases, with 26 bases between them. The CDR3 totals 19 residues. CDR3 in DNA: TGTGCCAGCAGCTTGTGGATTGATATGACCGGGACGGATTATCAGCCCCAGCATTTT. Its protein is CASSLWIDMTGTDYQPQHF. Using reference TRBV7-8 and TRBJ1-5 for the parts outside the CDR3, the full variable domain is GAGVSQSPRYKVAKRGQDVALRCDPISGHVSLFWYQQALGQGPEFLTYFQNEAQLDKSGLPSDRFFAERPEGSVSTLKIQRTQQEDSAVYLCASSLWIDMTGTDYQPQHFGDGTRLSIL.

This clonotype came up a few times. The size of this beta chain means little, since it is a stray read in a library made for alpha chains. V is TRBV6-1 and J is TRBJ2-4, with unresolved D. The germline CDR1 and CDR2 sequences are MNHNS and SASEGT. Trimming took off 3 bases at V and 0 bases at J, with 9 bases between the two ends. The CDR3 contains 15 residues. DNA for the CDR3: TGTGCCAGCAGTGAGCCCGGGCTAGCCAAAAACATTCAGTACTTC. This sequence encodes CASSEPGLAKNIQYF.

This clonotype occurred many times. This beta chain is an unintended read in a library built for alpha chains; its size means little. The V and J genes are TRBV28 and TRBJ2-3; 10 nucleotides agree with TRBD2. The V gene end was trimmed by 5 bases and the J gene end by 0 bases; junction bases not matched to a gene: 14. This CDR3 has 19 amino acids. Germline lookup yields CDR1 MDHEN and CDR2 SYDVKM. CDR3 protein: CASSPRVAGGLWSTDTQYF. The CDR3 DNA reads TGTGCCAGCAGTCCCAGAGTAGCGGGAGGCCTATGGAGCACAGATACGCAGTATTTT.

Ten or more counts support this clonotype. The library was prepared for alpha chains; this beta chain is a stray read, so its frequency means little. The chain recombines TRBV9 with TRBJ2-7; 7 bases map to TRBD1. CDR3 size: 13 residues. Germline assignment: CDR1 SGDLS and CDR2 YYNGEE. After removal of 3 bases from V and 0 bases from J, the junction contained 0 bases not matched to a gene. Here the CDR3 reads CASSGDSSYEQYF. CDR3 nucleotides: TGTGCCAGCAGCGGGGACAGCTCCTACGAGCAGTACTTC.

At least ten counts were recorded for this clonotype. This beta chain slipped into a library made for alpha chains as a stray read, so its size is not meaningful. CDR3 in DNA: TGTGCCAGCAGGGAGACAGGGCCTAGCAATCAGCCCCAGCATTTT. Translation gives CASRETGPSNQPQHF. The rearrangement uses TRBV6-1 and TRBJ1-5; 7 nucleotides match TRBD1. Germline-derived CDR1 and CDR2 are MNHNS and SASEGT. CDR3 length: 15 amino acids. The ends lost 6 bases at V and 0 bases at J; junction bases unmatched: 5.

This clonotype was found many times. A library prepared for alpha chains yielded this beta chain as an off-target read; its size is of little meaning. The V call is TRBV29-1, the J call TRBJ2-5; TRBD1 is a possible D gene (6 bases). From germline, CDR1 is SQVTM and CDR2 ANQGSEA. The CDR3 has 13 amino acids. Deletions cut 7 bases from V and 1 base from J, with 13 bases between. CDR3 bases: TGCAGCGGTAACAACAGGGTCCAAGAGACCCAGTACTTC. Translation gives CSGNNRVQETQYF.

As for this clonotype: For a library built for alpha chains, this beta chain is a stray read; little rests on its size. This chain connects TRBV12-3 or TRBV12-4 to TRBJ2-2; D gene ambiguous. V lost 4 bases and J 5 bases, leaving 8 bases between the germline ends. The CDR3 extends over 13 amino acids. CDR3 DNA: TGTGCCAGCAGTTCAGCAGCTACCGGGGAGCTGTTTTTT. This encodes CASSSAATGELFF.

This clonotype was seen repeatedly, ten times or more. Being off target in a library aimed at alpha chains, this beta chain has a size of little meaning. J is TRBJ2-1 and V is TRBV6-2 or TRBV6-3; TRBD2 agrees at 7 bases. V shed 1 base and J 6 bases; nucleotides not matched to a gene: 12. CDR1 is MNHEY, CDR2 SVGEGT, per germline. The CDR3 totals 17 residues. DNA for the CDR3: TGTGCCAGCAGTTACTGGGGGGGAGGGCCTCACGGCAATGAGCAGTTCTTC. It specifies CASSYWGGGPHGNEQFF.